This T cell receptor (beta chain) was documented in a study of shared clonotypes between healthy human individuals. V trimming: 6 bases; J trimming: 4 bases; junction bases outside the gene matches: 8. Germline CDR1 SNHLY, CDR2 FYNNEI. The CDR3 sequence is 16 residues long. Study-wide findings and caveats: The four-donor shared clonotypes exceeded non-shared clonotypes in generation probability, with non-shared ones scoring lower.

This clone was found once. The antigen remains undetermined. Profiling relied on immunoSEQ multiplex PCR, and the TCRdb table lists in-frame clones only, not all of them. The sample shows over a million clones, 65% to 80% of them seen only once. The chain employs TRBV2 and TRBJ2-5; 13 bases are shared with TRBD2. The sequenced material came from memory CD4+ T cells sorted from blood. The subset was: CD45RA-negative fraction. The receptor was derived from a man aged 18-30 years in good health. CDR3 coding DNA: TGTGCCAGCAGCAGGGGACTAGCGGGATTGTCAGAGACCCAGTACTTC. Its protein is CASSRGLAGLSETQYF.